The rows below give T cell receptor beta chains drawn from one sample of a study of blood T cells in healthy people across ages. TCRdb reprocessed the 5' RACE reads via MiXCR and lists one record per CDR3 protein. Here the sample spans roughly 2 million distinct CDR3 sequences, around 48% being singletons. Sequencing was carried out using blood. These receptors originate from a woman in her 40s in good health. CDR3s include the opening cysteine and the closing phenylalanine or tryptophan. Each record gives: D gene, V gene, J gene, CDR3 length, clone size, CDR3 DNA, CDR3 protein. The D gene is left open where the match is weak. Rows give clone size only sometimes, using once, few, many, or a class for an expanded clone.

>-|TRBV20-1|TRBJ2-7|15|few
TGCAGTGCTAGAGATGGGAGCAGGGGAGGATACGAGCAGTACTTC
CSARDGSRGGYEQYF
>TRBD2|TRBV5-1|TRBJ2-1|16|few
TGCGCCAGCAGCCCCCGGGTGGGGGGGACTACCAATGAGCAGTTCTTC
CASSPRVGGTTNEQFF
>TRBD1|TRBV4-3|TRBJ2-2|15|-
TGCGCCAGCAGCCATCTAAAGACAGGGCCCGGGGAGCTGTTTTTT
CASSHLKTGPGELFF
>TRBD2|TRBV28|TRBJ2-5|13|once
TGTGCCAGCAGTTTCCGGGGGAGGGGGACCCAGTACTTC
CASSFRGRGTQYF
>-|TRBV29-1|TRBJ2-1|13|-
TGCAGCGTTGGTCCTCGCTCCTACAATGAGCAGTTCTTC
CSVGPRSYNEQFF
>TRBD2|TRBV11-1|TRBJ2-7|14|few
TGTGCCAGCAGCTACGACGGGGGGGCCGACGAGCAGTACTTC
CASSYDGGADEQYF
>TRBD1|TRBV6-1|TRBJ2-7|18|few
TGTGCCAGCAGTGACCGGGACAGGGGGGCATCTAGCTCCTACGAGCAGTACTTC
CASSDRDRGASSSYEQYF
>-|TRBV20-1|TRBJ1-2|15|once
TGCAGTGCTAGAGATCTGGGGAGTCAGCGCTATGGCTACACCTTC
CSARDLGSQRYGYTF
>-|TRBV5-1|TRBJ1-1|13|-
TGTGCCAGCAGCTTACAAGAGAACACTGAAGCTTTCTTT
CASSLQENTEAFF
>TRBD1|TRBV4-1|TRBJ2-7|16|few
TGCGCCAGCAGCCAAGTTGTGGGACAGGGTACCTACGAGCAGTACTTC
CASSQVVGQGTYEQYF
>TRBD1|TRBV12-3/TRBV12-4|TRBJ1-1|15|-
TGTGCCAGCGAAACAGGGGGCCCTTCGAGCACTGAAGCTTTCTTT
CASETGGPSSTEAFF
>TRBD1|TRBV5-4|TRBJ1-6|15|-
TGTGCCAGCAGCGTCCGGGACAGGGTAGAGTCACCCCTCCACTTT
CASSVRDRVESPLHF
>-|TRBV5-1|TRBJ1-2|14|few
TGCGCCAGCAGCTTGGGAGCGGGAAAATATGGCTACACCTTC
CASSLGAGKYGYTF
>TRBD1|TRBV28|TRBJ2-5|15|-
TGTGCCAGCGGAAAGGCCGGAACAGGGGGTGCACCCCAGTACTTC
CASGKAGTGGAPQYF
>-|TRBV6-2/TRBV6-3|TRBJ1-2|14|few
TGTGCCAGCAGTTACCAGCACCGACGCGCGGGCTACACCTTC
CASSYQHRRAGYTF
>-|TRBV6-4|TRBJ2-1|13|-
TGTGCCAGCAGTGATCAGGGTAGAAATGAGCAGTTCTTC
CASSDQGRNEQFF
>-|TRBV3-1|TRBJ2-3|14|few
TGTGCCAGCAGCCCTCGACAGATAGGGGATACGCAGTATTTT
CASSPRQIGDTQYF
>-|TRBV5-1|TRBJ2-1|13|-
TGCGCCACGACGGTAGGTTCCTACAATGAGCAGTTCTTC
CATTVGSYNEQFF
>-|TRBV12-3/TRBV12-4|TRBJ2-7|15|few
TGTGCCAGCAGTTTAGGAGGAGGATACCCTATTGAGCAGTACTTC
CASSLGGGYPIEQYF
>-|TRBV4-3|TRBJ1-2|14|once
TGCGCCAGCAGCCAAGATCAGGGATTTTCTGGCTACACCTTC
CASSQDQGFSGYTF
>TRBD2|TRBV4-1|TRBJ2-1|16|few
TGCGCCAGCAGCCGAATTCTTAGCGGGGGGAACAATGAGCAGTTCTTC
CASSRILSGGNNEQFF
>TRBD1|TRBV6-1|TRBJ2-7|14|few
TGTGCCAGCACCCGAAGGGGACAGGGCGTCGAGCAGTACTTC
CASTRRGQGVEQYF
>-|TRBV7-2|TRBJ2-7|14|few
TGTGCCAGCAGCCCATTCCGCGGTTCCTACGAGCAGTACTTC
CASSPFRGSYEQYF
>TRBD1|TRBV12-3/TRBV12-4|TRBJ1-6|14|few
TGTGCCAGCACAGGAACAGGGGGGAATTCACCCCTCCACTTT
CASTGTGGNSPLHF
>TRBD2|TRBV10-2|TRBJ2-3|18|-
TGCGCCAGCAGTGAGTCGGGGACTAGCGGGGGTATCACAGATACGCAGTATTTT
CASSESGTSGGITDTQYF
>-|TRBV10-3|TRBJ1-2|14|-
TGTGCCATCAGTGAGTCGACGGGAGTATATGGCTACACCTTC
CAISESTGVYGYTF
>-|TRBV27|TRBJ1-5|16|-
TGTGCCAGCAGTTCCTTGGGCAAGGCCTCAAATCAGCCCCAGCATTTT
CASSSLGKASNQPQHF
>-|TRBV20-1|TRBJ2-1|14|-
TGCAGTGCTAGACGAGACCCAGGCGCCAATGAGCAGTTCTTC
CSARRDPGANEQFF
>-|TRBV20-1|TRBJ2-1|15|-
TGCAGTGCTAGAGTTACCAGCGGGTCCTACAATGAGCAGTTCTTC
CSARVTSGSYNEQFF
>TRBD2|TRBV7-2|TRBJ2-5|16|-
TGTGCCAGCAGCCCTCAACAGCGGGGGCCTTGGGAGACCCAGTACTTC
CASSPQQRGPWETQYF
>-|TRBV28|TRBJ2-4|17|-
TGTGCCAGCAGTCGACAGGTTTCCCCCTGGACCAAAAACATTCAGTACTTC
CASSRQVSPWTKNIQYF
>TRBD1|TRBV28|TRBJ1-5|15|few
TGTGCCAGCAATATCGGGACAGGGGGCGAGCAGCCCCAGCATTTT
CASNIGTGGEQPQHF
>TRBD1|TRBV7-9|TRBJ2-5|18|few
TGTGCCAGCAGCTTAGAGGGACAGCTAAACCTACCGGGAGAGACCCAGTACTTC
CASSLEGQLNLPGETQYF
>-|TRBV27|TRBJ1-2|15|-
TGTGCCAGCAGTCGGGAGGGGATAGTTAAGTATGGCTACACCTTC
CASSREGIVKYGYTF
>-|TRBV12-3/TRBV12-4|TRBJ2-3|17|-
TGTGCCAGCACTCCCGGCCATTCGGAAACTCTCACAGATACGCAGTATTTT
CASTPGHSETLTDTQYF
>TRBD2|TRBV4-2|TRBJ2-3|20|-
TGTGCCAGCAGCCAAGATCCCCCTAGCGGGGGGGCCGGTAGTGCAGATACGCAGTATTTT
CASSQDPPSGGAGSADTQYF
>TRBD1|TRBV6-5|TRBJ2-3|13|-
TGTGCCAGCAGCTTACAGGGGTGGGATACGCAGTATTTT
CASSLQGWDTQYF
>TRBD1|TRBV12-3/TRBV12-4|TRBJ2-2|15|-
TGTGCCAGCAAACCCTGGACAGGGGGCCCCGGGGAGCTGTTTTTT
CASKPWTGGPGELFF
>TRBD1|TRBV13|TRBJ2-3|15|-
TGTGCCAGCAGTTCGGACAGGGTGAGCACAGATGCGCAGTATTTT
CASSSDRVSTDAQYF
>-|TRBV7-2|TRBJ2-5|16|-
TGTGCCAGCAGCTTAACGTCTTCCGTTTTTTTAGAGACCCAGTACTTC
CASSLTSSVFLETQYF
>-|TRBV6-1|TRBJ2-7|15|-
TGTGCCAGCAGTGAAAACGGTCTAACCTCCTACGAGCAGTACTTC
CASSENGLTSYEQYF
>-|TRBV20-1|TRBJ1-3|16|-
TGCAGTGCTAGCCGGCGGACGCAGGGGACTGGAAACACCATATATTTT
CSASRRTQGTGNTIYF
>TRBD2|TRBV4-2|TRBJ2-1|18|few
TGTGCCAGCAGCCAAGATACGGCGGGGGGGCGATCCTACAATGAGCAGTTCTTC
CASSQDTAGGRSYNEQFF
>-|TRBV27|TRBJ1-6|14|few
TGTGCCAGCAGCCTCAGAGATTCGAATTCACCCCTCCACTTT
CASSLRDSNSPLHF
>TRBD1|TRBV6-2/TRBV6-3|TRBJ2-4|15|few
TGTGCCAGCAGAACTCCCGGGACAGACAAAAACATTCAGTACTTC
CASRTPGTDKNIQYF
>-|TRBV3-1|TRBJ1-5|14|-
TGTGCCAGCAGCTCGGCCGGAGGGGCCCAGCCCCAGCATTTT
CASSSAGGAQPQHF
>-|TRBV5-8|TRBJ1-2|15|-
TGTGCCAGCAGCCGTGAGGCAGCGGTTAAGGATGGCTACACCTTC
CASSREAAVKDGYTF
>-|TRBV2|TRBJ1-1|12|-
TGTGCCAGCAGGGCCCCGGGGACTGAAGCTTTCTTT
CASRAPGTEAFF
>TRBD1|TRBV4-1|TRBJ1-2|16|-
TGCACCAGCAGCCACGCCGAGGGACAGGGGAACTATGGCTACACCTTC
CTSSHAEGQGNYGYTF
>TRBD2|TRBV3-1|TRBJ2-4|15|-
TGTGCCAGCAGCCGGGAGGGCAGAAGCCGGGGCATTCAGTACTTC
CASSREGRSRGIQYF
>TRBD2|TRBV6-2/TRBV6-3|TRBJ2-1|16|-
TGTGCCAGCAGGGGACTAGCGGGGACTCTTTACAATGAGCAGTTCTTC
CASRGLAGTLYNEQFF
>-|TRBV11-1|TRBJ2-3|13|-
TGTGCCAGCAGCGTCGTTCGAGAATACCCGCAGTATTTT
CASSVVREYPQYF
>-|TRBV7-2|TRBJ2-3|15|-
TGTGCCAGCAGCTCTGTGGGCACAAGCACAGATACGCAGTATTTT
CASSSVGTSTDTQYF
>TRBD2|TRBV11-2|TRBJ2-5|17|-
TGTGCCAGCAGCTCCGGACTAGCGTTAAGTGTCCTAGAGACCCAGTACTTC
CASSSGLALSVLETQYF
>TRBD2|TRBV3-1|TRBJ2-5|16|-
TGTGCCAGCAGCGAGTGGTCTAGCGGGGGGGAGGAGACCCAGTACTTC
CASSEWSSGGEETQYF